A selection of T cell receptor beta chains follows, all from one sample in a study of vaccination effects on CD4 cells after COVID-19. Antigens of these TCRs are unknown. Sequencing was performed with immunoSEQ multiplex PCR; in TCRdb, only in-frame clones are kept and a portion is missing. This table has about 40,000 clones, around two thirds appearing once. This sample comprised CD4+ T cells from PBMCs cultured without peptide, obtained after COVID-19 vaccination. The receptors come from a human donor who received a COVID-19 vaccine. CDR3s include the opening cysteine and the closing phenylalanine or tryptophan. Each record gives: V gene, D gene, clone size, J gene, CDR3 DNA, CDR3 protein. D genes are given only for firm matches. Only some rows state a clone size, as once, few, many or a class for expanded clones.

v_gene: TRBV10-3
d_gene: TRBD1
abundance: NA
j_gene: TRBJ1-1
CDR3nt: TGTGCCATCAGTGATGGGACAGGGGGCTGGACTGAAGCTTTCTTT
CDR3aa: CAISDGTGGWTEAFF

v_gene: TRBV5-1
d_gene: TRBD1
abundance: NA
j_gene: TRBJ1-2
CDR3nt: TGCGCCAGCAGCTTGGGGCAGGCCGAGGGGGCTTTCACCTTC
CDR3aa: CASSLGQAEGAFTF

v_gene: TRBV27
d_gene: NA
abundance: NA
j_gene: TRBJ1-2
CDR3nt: TGTGCCAGCTGGGATCCGGGTTTAAGCTACACCTTC
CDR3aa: CASWDPGLSYTF

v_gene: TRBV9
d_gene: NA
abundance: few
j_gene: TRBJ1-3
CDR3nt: TGTGCCAGCAGCGGCGGACCACCGGATCGGAACACCATATATTTT
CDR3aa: CASSGGPPDRNTIYF

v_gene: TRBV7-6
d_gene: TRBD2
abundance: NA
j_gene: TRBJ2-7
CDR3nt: TGTGCCAGCTCGCCAGCGGGAGCCCGAATTACCTACGAGCAGTACTTC
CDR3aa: CASSPAGARITYEQYF

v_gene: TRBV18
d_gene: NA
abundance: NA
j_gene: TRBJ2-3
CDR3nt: TGTGCCAGCTCACCAGAGGTGGGGTCGGATACGCAGTATTTT
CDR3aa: CASSPEVGSDTQYF

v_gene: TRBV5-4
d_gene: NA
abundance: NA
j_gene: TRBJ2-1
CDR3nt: TGTGCCAGCAGCTCGGCCCTATCTGCCTACAATGAGCAGTTCTTC
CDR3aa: CASSSALSAYNEQFF

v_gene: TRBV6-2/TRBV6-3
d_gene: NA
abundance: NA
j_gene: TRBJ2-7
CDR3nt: TGTGCCAGCCGCCGATCCGGGGTCGCCTACGAGCAGTACTTC
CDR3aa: CASRRSGVAYEQYF

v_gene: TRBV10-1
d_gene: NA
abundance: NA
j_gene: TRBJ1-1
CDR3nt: TGCGCCAGCAGTAGGCAGAACACTGAAGCTTTCTTT
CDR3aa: CASSRQNTEAFF

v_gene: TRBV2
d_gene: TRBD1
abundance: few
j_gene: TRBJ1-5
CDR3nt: TGTGCCAGCAGTGATCAGGGGGTCGGTCCAGCGCCCCAGCATTTT
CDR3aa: CASSDQGVGPAPQHF

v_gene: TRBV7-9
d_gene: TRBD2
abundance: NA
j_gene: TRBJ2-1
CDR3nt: TGTGCCAGCAGCCCCTGGGGGCTAGCGGGGGAAAATGAGCAGTTCTTC
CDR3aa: CASSPWGLAGENEQFF

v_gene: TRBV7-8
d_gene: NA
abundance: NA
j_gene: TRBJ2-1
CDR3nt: TGTGCCAGCAGTCCGAGGATCTCTTACGAGCAGTTCTTC
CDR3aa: CASSPRISYEQFF

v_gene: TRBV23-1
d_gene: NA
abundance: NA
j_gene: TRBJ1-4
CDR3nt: TGCGCCAGCAGTCCAGGGCCCGGCGGGAAACTGTTTTTT
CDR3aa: CASSPGPGGKLFF

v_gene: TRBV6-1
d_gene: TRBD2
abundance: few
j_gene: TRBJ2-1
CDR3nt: TGTGCCAGCAGTGAAATACTAGCGGTATACAATGAGCAGTTCTTC
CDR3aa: CASSEILAVYNEQFF

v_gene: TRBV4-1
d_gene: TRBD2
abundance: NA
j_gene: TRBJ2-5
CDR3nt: TGCGCCAGCAGCCAAGGGGCCGGGGGGGCCTTGGAGACCCAGTACTTC
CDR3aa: CASSQGAGGALETQYF